The 21 T cell receptor beta chains listed next were all sequenced from one sample in a study of cytomegalovirus exposure and HLA in healthy donors. The PCR had 60 Vbeta and 13 Jbeta primers. Sequencing used immunoSEQ multiplex PCR; TCRdb keeps in-frame clones, though not all of them. The table shows about 200,000 clones, with roughly 77% occurring only once. The sample comprised PBMCs. These receptor sequences come from a male donor in good health and CMV-seropositive.

The chain couples TRBV6-1 to TRBJ2-5; tentatively, D is TRBD2 (5 bases). There are 13 residues in the CDR3. The V gene's germline CDR1 is MNHNS and CDR2 SASEGT. V lost 8 bases and J 4 bases, leaving 14 bases between the germline ends. The CDR3 loop is CASEGSIRETQYF. The CDR3, as DNA: TGTGCCAGCGAGGGAAGTATTAGAGAGACCCAGTACTTC.

This chain connects TRBV4-3 to TRBJ2-3; D might be TRBD1 (5 bases). With 3 bases removed from V and 11 bases from J, the gap between germline ends came to 12 bases. CDR1 and CDR2 (germline): LGHNA, YSLEER. The CDR3 runs 12 residues. CDR3 sequence reads: CASSQDRGEQYF. As DNA, the CDR3 is TGCGCCAGCAGCCAGGATAGGGGTGAGCAGTATTTT.

This chain uses TRBV5-3 with TRBJ1-6, with D possibly being TRBD1 (5 bases). TRBV5-3 is recorded as an ORF, its role being uncertain. The V end lost 1 base, the J end lost 4 bases, and 18 bases lay between the germline ends. The CDR3 is 18 residues long. The CDR3 DNA sequence: TGTGCCAGAAGCTTGTTTCTTTTGACAGCTAAGTATAATTCACCCCTCCACTTT. As protein: CARSLFLLTAKYNSPLHF.

This chain uses TRBV28 with TRBJ2-5; 10 nucleotides line up with TRBD2. Germline V gives CDR1 MDHEN, CDR2 SYDVKM. V shed 4 bases, J shed 5 bases, and the junction held 7 bases outside the gene matches. The CDR3 length is 15 residues. In nucleotides, the CDR3 is TGTGCCAGCAGTTCGACTAGCGGGTTGAGGGAGACCCAGTACTTC. Its translation: CASSSTSGLRETQYF. The full variable domain, completed using reference TRBV28 and TRBJ2-5, is DVKVTQSSRYLVKRTGEKVFLECVQDMDHENMFWYRQDPGLGLRLIYFSYDVKMKEKGDIPEGYSVSREKKERFSLILESASTNQTSMYLCASSSTSGLRETQYFGPGTRLLVL.

The V and J genes are TRBV4-2 and TRBJ2-7; D possibly corresponds to TRBD2 (5 bases). From germline, CDR1 is LGHNA and CDR2 YNFKEQ. This CDR3 comprises 15 residues. Trimming left V 4 bases short and J 0 bases short, with 13 bases between. The CDR3 protein is CASSLASTSSYEQYF. The CDR3 nucleotides are TGTGCCAGCAGCCTCGCCAGCACTAGCTCCTACGAGCAGTACTTC.

There are a few counts of this clone. The chain employs TRBV14 and TRBJ1-5; 7 bases map to TRBD1. The CDR3 loop spans 14 amino acids. The V segment lost 5 bases and the J segment 6 bases; nucleotides outside the gene matches: 7. Germline loops: CDR1 SGHDN, CDR2 FVKESK. The CDR3 DNA reads as TGTGCCAGCAGCAATCAGGGGGTCGGTCAGCCCCAGCATTTT. Its translation: CASSNQGVGQPQHF. The whole variable domain, filled in from reference TRBV14 and TRBJ1-5, reads EAGVTQFPSHSVIEKGQTVTLRCDPISGHDNLYWYRRVMGKEIKFLLHFVKESKQDESGMPNNRFLAERTGGTYSTLKVQPAELEDSGVYFCASSNQGVGQPQHFGDGTRLSIL.

The chain links TRBV6-6 to TRBJ2-2; possible D gene TRBD2, 6 bases. With 10 bases removed from V and 6 bases from J, the gap between germline ends came to 18 bases. This CDR3 contains 14 residues. CDR1 and CDR2 (germline): MNHNY, SVGAGI (reference sequence). CDR3 in amino acids: CAIHIDGGPGELFF. DNA of the CDR3: TGTGCCATACATATTGACGGAGGGCCCGGGGAGCTGTTTTTT.

The chain carries TRBV18 and TRBJ1-5; D uncertain. The CDR3 loop spans 15 amino acids. Germline CDR1 reads KGHSH; CDR2 reads LQKENI. The V end lost 3 bases, the J end lost 0 bases, and 9 bases lay between the germline ends. CDR3 residues: CASSPQEVSNQPQHF. The CDR3 DNA is TGTGCCAGCTCACCCCAAGAGGTTAGCAATCAGCCCCAGCATTTT.

The chain employs TRBV4-2 and TRBJ2-1, with D maybe TRBD1 (5 bases). Germline loops: CDR1 LGHNA, CDR2 YNFKEQ. There are 15 residues in the CDR3. Trimming took 0 bases from V and 2 from J, leaving 8 bases between them. CDR3 protein: CASSQDRGTYNEQFF. CDR3 DNA sequence: TGTGCCAGCAGCCAAGATAGGGGTACCTACAATGAGCAGTTCTTC.

The V call is TRBV5-4, the J call TRBJ1-1, with 7 bases matching TRBD1. The CDR3 runs to 14 residues. Germline V gene sequence: CDR1 SGHNT, CDR2 YYREEE (reference sequence). With 3 bases clipped from V and 5 bases from J, the junction kept 7 bases outside the gene matches. CDR3: CASSSGQARTEAFF. DNA of the CDR3: TGTGCCAGCAGCTCAGGACAGGCGAGGACTGAAGCTTTCTTT.

The sample holds a few counts of this clone. The chain recombines TRBV11-1 with TRBJ2-7; TRBD2 aligns across 7 bases. J lost 2 bases, V lost 2 bases, and 6 bases had no gene match. CDR3 length: 15 amino acids. Germline assignment: CDR1 SGHAT and CDR2 FQDESV (reference sequence). Written as DNA, the CDR3 is TGTGCCAGCAGCTTATGGCGGGAGATACCCTACGAGCAGTACTTC. Encoded protein: CASSLWREIPYEQYF.

This clone appeared a single time. The J gene is TRBJ2-5, the V gene TRBV19; perhaps TRBD2 as D (5 bases). V lost 7 bases, J lost 3 bases, and 15 bases lay in between. The germline V gene has CDR1 LNHDA and CDR2 SQIVND (reference sequence). The CDR3 runs 14 residues. CDR3 sequence: CASKAGVRKETQYF. The CDR3 bases are TGTGCCAGTAAAGCCGGGGTCAGAAAAGAGACCCAGTACTTC.

This chain links TRBV6-5 with TRBJ2-5; D is unclear. V dropped 7 bases and J dropped 2 bases, with 17 bases sitting between them. Germline V lookup: CDR1 MNHEY, CDR2 SVGAGI. This CDR3 has 15 residues. In nucleotides, the CDR3 is TGTGCCAGCAAACGTATGGGCCTTTTACAAGAGACCCAGTACTTC. The encoded protein is CASKRMGLLQETQYF.

This clone was counted between two and nine times. The rearrangement joins TRBV30 to TRBJ1-6; possibly TRBD1 for D (6 bases). CDR1 GTSNPN and CDR2 SVGIG come from the germline V gene (reference sequence). V was pared by 1 base and J by 9 bases, with 16 bases between. The CDR3 is made up of 15 amino acids. The CDR3, as DNA: TGTGCCTGGAGTGCTGGGACATTAACGGGTTCACCCCTCCACTTT. This encodes CAWSAGTLTGSPLHF.

The V and J genes are TRBV5-6 and TRBJ2-3, with D perhaps TRBD1 (6 bases). This CDR3 region has 15 residues. Germline CDR1 SGHDT, CDR2 YYEEEE. V shed 5 bases and J shed 0 bases, with 13 bases lying between them. The CDR3 spells CASSIWDTSTDTQYF. For the CDR3, the DNA is TGTGCCAGCAGTATTTGGGACACCAGCACAGATACGCAGTATTTT.

J is TRBJ1-2 and V is TRBV7-2; D uncertain. The CDR3 totals 14 residues. Germline assignment: CDR1 SGHTA and CDR2 FQGNSA. Trimming took 5 bases from V and 8 from J, leaving 18 bases between them. The CDR3: CASSGKASGGGYTF. The CDR3 DNA follows: TGTGCCAGCAGCGGGAAAGCCTCGGGAGGAGGCTACACCTTC. The full variable domain, rest sourced from reference TRBV7-2 and TRBJ1-2, is GAGVSQSPSNKVTEKGKDVELRCDPISGHTALYWYRQSLGQGLEFLIYFQGNSAPDKSGLPSDRFSAERTGGSVSTLTIQRTQQEDSAVYLCASSGKASGGGYTFGSGTRLTVV.

Regarding this clone: Additional DNA sequences in this sample encode the identical CDR3. The gene calls are TRBV27 and TRBJ2-3, with D tentatively TRBD2 (6 bases). CDR1 is MNHEY and CDR2 is SMNVEV in the germline V gene (reference sequence). With 6 bases removed from V and 6 bases from J, the gap between germline ends came to 7 bases. This CDR3 contains 11 residues. This CDR3 reads CASSLADTQYF. In DNA form, the CDR3 reads TGTGCCAGCAGCCTAGCGGATACGCAGTATTTT.

The CDR3 region is CASSSWWEIDRAHSNSHSYEQYF. The CDR3 nucleotides are TGCGCCAGCAGCTCGTGGTGGGAGATAGACAGGGCCCATTCTAATTCGCATTCCTACGAGCAGTACTTC. The rearrangement joins TRBV5-1 to TRBJ2-7; 7 nucleotides align to TRBD1. The CDR3 loop spans 23 amino acids. V trimming: 3 bases; J trimming: 1 base; junction bases outside the gene matches: 31. Germline values: CDR1 SGHRS, CDR2 YFSETQ.

The chain combines TRBV4-2 with TRBJ2-1, with TRBD2 matching over 9 bases. V shed 0 bases, J shed 5 bases, and the junction held 8 bases outside the gene matches. This CDR3 has 17 residues. Germline CDR1 and CDR2: LGHNA and YNFKEQ. CDR3 nucleotide sequence: TGTGCCAGCAGCCAAGATACGCGGGGACTAGCAGACAATGAGCAGTTCTTC. Encoded protein: CASSQDTRGLADNEQFF.

The gene calls are TRBV18 and TRBJ1-1; TRBD1 is a possible D gene (5 bases). Germline V gene sequence: CDR1 KGHSH, CDR2 LQKENI. This CDR3 spans 15 amino acids. V was trimmed by 3 bases and J by 1 base, leaving 12 bases between them. CDR3 in DNA: TGTGCCAGCTCACCTAACGGGGGGGAGAACACTGAAGCTTTCTTT. Its protein product is CASSPNGGENTEAFF. Filled out from reference TRBV18 and TRBJ1-1, the complete variable domain reads NAGVMQNPRHLVRRRGQEARLRCSPMKGHSHVYWYRQLPEEGLKFMVYLQKENIIDESGMPKERFSAEFPKEGPSILRIQQVVRGDSAAYFCASSPNGGENTEAFFGQGTRLTVV.

The genes are TRBV5-1 and TRBJ2-7; 7 bases agree with TRBD1. J gave up 3 bases and V 5 bases, and 11 bases lay outside the gene matches. Looked up from germline, CDR1 is SGHRS and CDR2 is YFSETQ. The CDR3 covers 15 residues. CDR3: CASRITGDGLYEQYF. DNA for the CDR3: TGCGCCAGCAGGATAACAGGGGACGGACTCTACGAGCAGTACTTC.